This paragraph covers one TCR beta chain sequence. What it recognizes is unknown. The CDR3 contains 14 residues. The germline CDR1 and CDR2 sequences are SGDLS and YYNGEE. V dropped 0 bases and J dropped 4 bases, with 10 bases sitting between them. This sample is part of a study of cytomegalovirus exposure and HLA in healthy donors. Study-wide background: Genetic ancestry analysis placed around 76% of the 410 or so donors that were genotyped in the Caucasian-associated cluster. Overall study findings and caveats: The likely explanation for a cluster of highly shared sequence variants was sequencing artifact. An analysis was carried out later, and it reportedly showed fewer N-insertions in an Asian-associated ancestry cluster than the approximately 680-donor mean.

Primers: 60 Vbeta forward and 13 Jbeta reverse. Profiled with immunoSEQ multiplex PCR; TCRdb holds only in-frame clones, not every one. The sample has more than 85,000 clones, about 70% seen once. The chain employs TRBV9 and TRBJ1-2; perhaps TRBD1 as D (6 bases). Sample: PBMCs. This receptor was identified in a female donor in good health and CMV-seronegative. CDR3 in amino acids: CASSVETGFYGYTF. CDR3 DNA sequence: TGTGCCAGCAGCGTAGAGACAGGATTCTATGGCTACACCTTC. Supplemented by reference TRBV9 and TRBJ1-2, the full variable domain reads DSGVTQTPKHLITATGQRVTLRCSPRSGDLSVYWYQQSLDQGLQFLIQYYNGEERAKGNILERFSAQQFPDLHSELNLSSLELGDSALYFCASSVETGFYGYTFGSGTRLTVV.